Listed below are T cell receptor beta chains from one sample, sequenced in a study of cytomegalovirus exposure and HLA in healthy donors. The repertoire was sequenced with immunoSEQ multiplex PCR; TCRdb's copy has only in-frame clones and lacks some. The table lists roughly 190,000 clones, 86% of them singletons. The sequencing input was PBMCs. Source of these receptors: a man under 40 in good health and CMV-seropositive. Each CDR3 is given with its conserved first and last residue. The order of the fields is clone size, V gene, J gene, D gene, CDR3 DNA, CDR3 protein. A D gene is named only where the DNA matches it firmly. Clone size appears in some rows only: once, few, many, or a class for an expanded clone.

.,TRBV11-3,TRBJ1-1,TRBD1,TGTGCCAGCAGCCCATGGACAGGGAGGAACACTGAAGCTTTCTTT,CASSPWTGRNTEAFF
once,TRBV30,TRBJ1-4,.,TGTGCCTGGAGTCGAGGGGCCGGAAAACTGTTTTTT,CAWSRGAGKLFF
.,TRBV6-1,TRBJ2-7,TRBD2,TGTGCCAGCAATGACCGGGGGGACGGCGCCTACGAGCAGTACTTC,CASNDRGDGAYEQYF
.,TRBV7-5,TRBJ1-5,.,TGTGCCAGAAGCTTCCCCGGGCCCATAGGCAATCAGCCCCAGCATTTT,CARSFPGPIGNQPQHF
.,TRBV11-3,TRBJ2-3,TRBD2,TGTGCCAGCAGCTTCCGTTTTAGCGGGATAAGCACAGATACGCAGTATTTT,CASSFRFSGISTDTQYF
.,TRBV9,TRBJ2-7,.,TGTGCCAGCAGCGTAGGGCCTTGGGGCAGGGACTACGAGCAGTACTTC,CASSVGPWGRDYEQYF
.,TRBV9,TRBJ1-3,.,TGTGCCAGCAGCGTAGCTCGAGGGGAGGGTGGAAACACCATATATTTT,CASSVARGEGGNTIYF
.,TRBV11-3,TRBJ2-7,.,TGTGCCAGCAGCTTAGGTCGGAGCAGCTCCTACGAGCAGTACTTC,CASSLGRSSSYEQYF
.,TRBV9,TRBJ2-1,.,TGTGCCAGCAGCGTGGCAGGACAGCCTCACAATGAGCAGTTCTTC,CASSVAGQPHNEQFF
.,TRBV5-4,TRBJ1-1,.,TGTGCCAGCAAACGAATCGGGCAGGGGAACACTGAAGCTTTCTTT,CASKRIGQGNTEAFF
.,TRBV9,TRBJ2-7,TRBD2,TGTGCCAGCAGCGTAGATAGCGGGGCAACCTACGAGCAGTACTTC,CASSVDSGATYEQYF
.,TRBV7-3,TRBJ2-1,TRBD2,TGTGCCAGCAGCTCCGGGACTAGCGAAAACAATGAGCAGTTCTTC,CASSSGTSENNEQFF
.,TRBV30,TRBJ2-5,.,TGTGCCTGGAGTGGGGGGCGGGAGACCCAGTACTTC,CAWSGGRETQYF
once,TRBV5-1,TRBJ1-6,TRBD1,TGCGCCAGCAGCTTGGCGGGGGACAGCTATGGTTCACCCCTCCACTTT,CASSLAGDSYGSPLHF
.,TRBV6-5,TRBJ2-5,TRBD1,TGTGCCAGCAGTCCGAGGGGGCCCCGGGAGACCCAGTACTTC,CASSPRGPRETQYF
once,TRBV7-2,TRBJ2-1,TRBD1,TGTGCCAGCAGCCCTAGGACGGGACAGTACAATGAGCAGTTCTTC,CASSPRTGQYNEQFF
.,TRBV29-1,TRBJ1-2,.,TGCAGCGGATTTACACAGGGTGGCTACACCTTC,CSGFTQGGYTF
few,TRBV7-7,TRBJ2-3,.,TGTGCTAGCAGCTCCGGGACTTTCACAGATACGCAGTATTTT,CASSSGTFTDTQYF
.,TRBV5-1,TRBJ1-2,TRBD1,TGCGCCAGCAGCTTGGAGGGACAGGGGAACTATGGCTACACCTTC,CASSLEGQGNYGYTF
.,TRBV10-2,TRBJ2-1,TRBD2,TGCGCCAGCAGTGAGAGCGGGACTGGGATTTACAATGAGCAGTTCTTC,CASSESGTGIYNEQFF
few,TRBV7-9,TRBJ1-2,.,TGTGCCAGCAGCTTAGGGAATTATGGCTACACCTTC,CASSLGNYGYTF
.,TRBV18,TRBJ2-5,.,TGTGCCAGCTCACCGTACTACCCTGTCGAGGAAGAGACCCAGTACTTC,CASSPYYPVEEETQYF
.,TRBV29-1,TRBJ2-2,.,TGCAGCGTCTCTGCGCGGGGGAACACCGGGGAGCTGTTTTTT,CSVSARGNTGELFF
.,TRBV10-3,TRBJ1-1,.,TGTGCCATCAGTGAGTGGCAGAATGAAGCTTTCTTT,CAISEWQNEAFF
.,TRBV7-2,TRBJ2-7,TRBD2,TGTGCCAGCAGCTCCCCCAGACTAGCGGCCACCTACGAGCAGTACTTC,CASSSPRLAATYEQYF
.,TRBV27,TRBJ1-4,.,TGTGCCAGCAGTCGGGCCGTTGGCAATGAAAAACTGTTTTTT,CASSRAVGNEKLFF
once,TRBV7-2,TRBJ2-3,TRBD1,TGTGCCAGCAGCTTGGGACAGGGGGCGACGACGCAGTATTTT,CASSLGQGATTQYF
once,TRBV28,TRBJ1-5,.,TGTGCCAGCAGCATACAGGGATCGGGCAATCAGCCCCAGCATTTT,CASSIQGSGNQPQHF
.,TRBV5-1,TRBJ2-7,.,TGCGCCAGCAGCTTGGCCCCGGGGACGAGAGGCTACGAGCAGTACTTC,CASSLAPGTRGYEQYF
.,TRBV7-8,TRBJ1-5,TRBD1,TGTGCCAGCAGCTTACTCGAACGACAGGGGCGTGGATCGCCCCAGCATTTT,CASSLLERQGRGSPQHF
.,TRBV11-2,TRBJ2-5,TRBD1,TGTGCCAGCAGCCACCAAGACAGGGGAGAGACCCAGTACTTC,CASSHQDRGETQYF
.,TRBV6-5,TRBJ1-2,.,TGTGCCAGCAGGGTTCGGGGACATTTTAACTATGGCTACACCTTC,CASRVRGHFNYGYTF
.,TRBV29-1,TRBJ2-5,.,TGCAGCGTTGTGTGGAGGGAGACCCAGTACTTC,CSVVWRETQYF
.,TRBV29-1,TRBJ2-1,TRBD2,TGCAGCGTTGAACTAGGGACTAGCGGAGTGTACAATGAGCAGTTCTTC,CSVELGTSGVYNEQFF
.,TRBV27,TRBJ2-2,TRBD1,TGTGCCAGCAGTCGACAGGGAATTACCGGGGAGCTGTTTTTT,CASSRQGITGELFF
.,TRBV9,TRBJ1-6,TRBD1,TGTGCCAGCAGCGCTCCGACAGGGGTTAATTCACCCCTCCACTTT,CASSAPTGVNSPLHF
.,TRBV11-2,TRBJ2-7,.,TGTGCCAGCAGCTTAGTTTCCGGGCTCGAGCAGTACTTC,CASSLVSGLEQYF
.,TRBV5-6,TRBJ1-6,.,TGTGCCAGCAGCTTGGTGTGGCAGGGAGGTTCACCCCTCCACTTT,CASSLVWQGGSPLHF
once,TRBV6-5,TRBJ2-1,TRBD2,TGTGCCAGCAGTATACAGACTAGCGGCTACAATGAGCAGTTCTTC,CASSIQTSGYNEQFF
.,TRBV9,TRBJ2-1,TRBD2,TGTGCCAGCAGCGCGGACCCGGGACTAGTTTCCTACAATGAGCAGTTCTTC,CASSADPGLVSYNEQFF
.,TRBV9,TRBJ2-3,TRBD2,TGTGCCAGCAGCGCGCCGAGGCTAGCGGGGGCCACCACAGATACGCAGTATTTT,CASSAPRLAGATTDTQYF